This T cell receptor beta chain was sequenced for a study of response to subunit inactivated influenza vaccine. TCRdb ran MiXCR on the RT-PCR reads and lists one entry per CDR3 protein. This table holds about 520,000 distinct CDR3 sequences, about 25% found once. The material sequenced was CD4+ T cells sorted from PBMCs, taken about 5 days after vaccination. This receptor was identified in a man between 50 and 59 years old who received an inactivated influenza vaccine.

In nucleotides, the CDR3 is TGTGCCAGCGAACGACAGGGACGGGAGACCCAGTACTTC. Protein: CASERQGRETQYF. The chain couples TRBV2 to TRBJ2-5, with 7 bases that match TRBD1. This CDR3 has 13 amino acids. The V segment lost 8 bases and the J segment 5 bases; nucleotides outside the gene matches: 8. CDR1 and CDR2 (germline): SNHLY, FYNNEI.